The rows below give T cell receptor beta chains drawn from one sample of a study of molecular identifiers for immune sequencing clone quantification. MiXCR, run by TCRdb on the PCR reads, gives a single entry per CDR3 protein. The repertoire holds some 650,000 distinct CDR3 sequences, with 20% as singletons. The sample taken for sequencing was naive CD8+ T cells from blood, with Jurkat cell RNA spiked in. All receptors derive from a human donor in good health. Some libraries in this study had Jurkat cell RNA spiked in. CDR3s include the opening cysteine and the closing phenylalanine or tryptophan. Fields, in order: J gene, V gene, CDR3 protein.

>TRBJ2-7|TRBV9
CASSDRDGLDYEQYF
>TRBJ2-3|TRBV9
CASSVDGTRGLSTDTQYF
>TRBJ1-2|TRBV10-3
CAITRDGNYGYTF
>TRBJ1-1|TRBV4-1
CASSPEPGWNTEAFF
>TRBJ2-3|TRBV6-5
CASSRGLAGGTDTQYF
>TRBJ2-7|TRBV29-1
CSVELGGTGYEQYF
>TRBJ2-2|TRBV3-1
CASSQDLSQRGRTGELFF
>TRBJ2-3|TRBV13
CASSPPLVDTQYF
>TRBJ1-3|TRBV19
CASSIGGSGNTIYF
>TRBJ2-2|TRBV29-1
CSVDGQGTGELFF
>TRBJ1-3|TRBV7-8
CASTYIGQGGRSGNTIYF
>TRBJ2-3|TRBV10-3
CAISAPLTDTQYF
>TRBJ2-3|TRBV20-1
CSARQLRDLTDTQYF
>TRBJ2-6|TRBV30
CAWSLGVGANVLTF
>TRBJ2-7|TRBV7-2
CASSLGPAGVSHEQYF
>TRBJ2-1|TRBV25-1
CASSEYYNEQFF
>TRBJ1-1|TRBV5-6
CASSLITGGADTEAFF
>TRBJ1-1|TRBV4-3
CASSQDRYMRGGTEAFF
>TRBJ2-3|TRBV6-2/TRBV6-3
CASSLNHGLANVDTQYF
>TRBJ2-3|TRBV7-6
CASSSTGLDTDTQYF
>TRBJ1-1|TRBV7-6
CASSLGGEGEAFF
>TRBJ1-3|TRBV30
CAWTHVHTIYF